The rows below give T cell receptor beta chains drawn from one sample of a study of T cells in Graves' hyperthyroidism and ophthalmopathy. TCRdb passed the multiplex PCR reads through MiXCR, listing each CDR3 protein once. The sample contains 160,000 or so distinct CDR3 sequences, 9.4% of which appear only once. The sample comprised blood. Every receptor here comes from a woman aged 18-29 years with Graves' hyperthyroidism that later progressed to Graves' ophthalmopathy. Each CDR3 is given with its conserved first and last residue. Fields, in order: D gene, clone size, V gene, J gene, CDR3 DNA, CDR3 protein. The D gene is left open where the match is weak. Not all rows give a size; the values are once, few, many and, for expanded clones, a class.

TRBD2	many	TRBV20-1	TRBJ2-3	TGCAGTGCTGGAAAGGGACTAGCGTTCAACACAGATACGCAGTATTTT	CSAGKGLAFNTDTQYF
.	.	TRBV27	TRBJ2-4	TGTGCCAGCAGTTTAGACGGGGTGCTAGCCAAAAACATTCAGTACTTC	CASSLDGVLAKNIQYF
.	.	TRBV9	TRBJ2-3	TGTGCCAGCAGCATAAGATCCGGTTCAGGGGCTAGCACAGATACGCAGTATTTT	CASSIRSGSGASTDTQYF
TRBD2	many	TRBV19	TRBJ2-7	TGTGCCAGCAAAATGCGGGCTAGCGGGAGCTCCTACGAGCAGTACTTC	CASKMRASGSSYEQYF
.	many	TRBV12-3/TRBV12-4	TRBJ2-3	TGTGCCAGCAATTGGAACTCTGCAGATACGCAGTATTTT	CASNWNSADTQYF
.	many	TRBV2	TRBJ2-7	TGTGCCAGCAGTACGGGACTCTACGAGCAGTACTTC	CASSTGLYEQYF
TRBD2	many	TRBV20-1	TRBJ2-5	TGCAGTGCCGGCGGGGGGGGAGCCCCACGAGAGACCCAGTACTTC	CSAGGGGAPRETQYF
.	many	TRBV30	TRBJ1-1	TGTGCCTGGAATCGGCGAACTGACACTGAAGCTTTCTTT	CAWNRRTDTEAFF
.	many	TRBV6-1	TRBJ1-4	TGTGCCAGCACCCCGAAGGGGGAAAAACTGTTTTTT	CASTPKGEKLFF
.	few	TRBV3-1	TRBJ2-2	TGTGCCAGCAGCCAAGATCTTTCCCAGGCGAACACCGGGGAGCTGTTTTTT	CASSQDLSQANTGELFF
TRBD2	many	TRBV20-1	TRBJ2-7	TGCAGTGCTAGAGGAATGACTAGCGTAGGTGAGCAGTACTTC	CSARGMTSVGEQYF
.	many	TRBV10-3	TRBJ2-1	TGTGCCATCAGTGAGAATTTGGGACTGGACTCCTACAATGAGCAGTTCTTC	CAISENLGLDSYNEQFF
.	many	TRBV27	TRBJ2-6	TGTGCCAGCAGTGGATACCAGGGACCTGGGGCCAACGTCCTGACTTTC	CASSGYQGPGANVLTF
TRBD1	few	TRBV20-1	TRBJ1-2	TGCAGTGCTAGAGAGAGGTATCAGGGGACAGGCCCTAACTATGGCTACACCTTC	CSARERYQGTGPNYGYTF
.	many	TRBV20-1	TRBJ2-2	TGCAGTGCTAGAGGAGGGGGATCCGGGGAGCTGTTTTTT	CSARGGGSGELFF
.	many	TRBV29-1	TRBJ2-3	TGCAGCGTTGAGCTCCTTTTCACAGATACGCAGTATTTT	CSVELLFTDTQYF
.	.	TRBV19	TRBJ1-5	TGTGCCAGTACCCCTAGTGGTGGGATCCAGCCCCAGCATTTT	CASTPSGGIQPQHF
.	many	TRBV12-3/TRBV12-4	TRBJ1-6	TGTGCCAGCAGCTTCGAAGGGAATTCACCCCTCCACTTT	CASSFEGNSPLHF
.	many	TRBV28	TRBJ1-3	TGTGCCAGCAGTTTATCGGGTGGACGACAGAACACCATATATTTT	CASSLSGGRQNTIYF
TRBD2	many	TRBV12-3/TRBV12-4	TRBJ2-2	TGTGCCAGCAGTTTAATCCTAGCGGTGCTGACCGGGGAGCTGTTTTTT	CASSLILAVLTGELFF
TRBD1	few	TRBV3-1	TRBJ2-5	TGTGCCAGCAGCGAGAGGACAGGGGGCCGAGAGACCCAGTACTTC	CASSERTGGRETQYF
.	many	TRBV12-3/TRBV12-4	TRBJ1-1	TGTGCCAGCAGTAGCGGTCAGCGGGCTGAAGCTTTCTTT	CASSSGQRAEAFF
TRBD2	many	TRBV5-1	TRBJ2-3	TGCGCCAGCAGCACCTTAGCGGGAGAGGGAGATACGCAGTATTTT	CASSTLAGEGDTQYF
.	many	TRBV2	TRBJ1-5	TGTGCCAGCAGGACTGAAATCAATCAGCCCCAGCATTTT	CASRTEINQPQHF
.	many	TRBV15	TRBJ2-3	TGTGCCACCAGCAGAGGGGACACGGGTGCCACAGATACGCAGTATTTT	CATSRGDTGATDTQYF
.	many	TRBV11-2	TRBJ2-1	TGTGCCAGCAGCCAACGATCACGGATGTTCTTC	CASSQRSRMFF
.	many	TRBV7-9	TRBJ1-2	TGTGCCAGCAGCCTCACAGGTCATTTCTATGGCTACACCTTC	CASSLTGHFYGYTF
.	many	TRBV12-3/TRBV12-4	TRBJ2-1	TGTGCCAGCAGTTTAGGGTTCGAGGGGACTGCTAGCTCCTACAATGAGCAGTTCTTC	CASSLGFEGTASSYNEQFF
.	.	TRBV19	TRBJ1-4	TGTGCCAGTAACGACGAGGATGAAAAACTGTTTTTT	CASNDEDEKLFF
TRBD1	many	TRBV2	TRBJ2-3	TGTGCCAGCAGTGAAGGGACAGGGGGCCCAGATACGCAGTATTTT	CASSEGTGGPDTQYF
.	many	TRBV2	TRBJ1-3	TGTGCCAGCAGTATGGCGGAACATTCTGGAAACACCATATATTTT	CASSMAEHSGNTIYF
.	many	TRBV3-1	TRBJ1-2	TGTGCCAGCAGCCAGACGGAAAACTATGGCTACACCTTC	CASSQTENYGYTF
.	many	TRBV13	TRBJ2-7	TGTGCCAGCAGCTTAAACAGGGAAAGCTACGAGCAGTACTTC	CASSLNRESYEQYF
.	many	TRBV20-1	TRBJ2-1	TGCAGTGCTAGTGGAAAGAGCTCCTACAATGAGCAGTTCTTC	CSASGKSSYNEQFF
.	many	TRBV28	TRBJ2-6	TGTGCCAGCAGCCTAACGGAAGGGGCCAACGTCCTGACTTTC	CASSLTEGANVLTF
.	many	TRBV24-1	TRBJ2-3	TGTGCCACCGGAGGGGGGCGCGAAGATACGCAGTATTTT	CATGGGREDTQYF
TRBD2	many	TRBV20-1	TRBJ2-5	TGCAGTGCTAGTGGGCTAGCGGCCCAGGTGGAGACCCAGTACTTC	CSASGLAAQVETQYF
TRBD2	many	TRBV29-1	TRBJ2-7	TGCAGCGTCGTAACTAGCGGGGGGTTTCCCTACGAGCAGTACTTC	CSVVTSGGFPYEQYF
TRBD2	many	TRBV13	TRBJ2-1	TGTGCCAGCAGCTTCGCCCGGACTAGCGGGGGTAGTGAGCAGTTCTTC	CASSFARTSGGSEQFF
TRBD2	few	TRBV20-1	TRBJ2-7	TGCAGTGCTAGAGATCAGGCGGGGGTTTCCTACGAGCAGTACTTC	CSARDQAGVSYEQYF
.	many	TRBV3-1	TRBJ1-1	TGTGCCAGCAGCCATCCTCAGGCGGGCACTGAAGCTTTCTTT	CASSHPQAGTEAFF
TRBD2	many	TRBV20-1	TRBJ2-1	TGCAGTGCTAGAACTAGCGGGGGGGCCCGGTCCTACAATGAGCAGTTCTTC	CSARTSGGARSYNEQFF
.	many	TRBV7-2	TRBJ1-6	TGTGCCAGCAGCTTAGCCGCAGGGTATAATTCACCCCTCCACTTT	CASSLAAGYNSPLHF
.	many	TRBV25-1	TRBJ2-2	TGTGCCAGCAGTGACCAGGAGACCGGGGAGCTGTTTTTT	CASSDQETGELFF
.	many	TRBV6-1	TRBJ1-3	TGTGCCAGCCTCAGGGCGAGCTCTGGAAACACCATATATTTT	CASLRASSGNTIYF
TRBD1	many	TRBV11-1	TRBJ2-4	TGTGCCAGCAGCTTAGTGGGCAGGGGGCGCGAAGCCAAAAACATTCAGTACTTC	CASSLVGRGREAKNIQYF